These 23 T cell receptor beta chains originate from one sample sequenced in a study of neurological immune-mediated disorders. A single record per CDR3 protein comes from TCRdb applying MiXCR to the 5' RACE reads. The sample shows about 88,000 distinct CDR3 sequences, around 3.3% of them seen only once. Source material: PBMCs. All receptors come from a woman aged 18-29 years with multiple sclerosis.

This clonotype occurred a few times. The gene calls are TRBV9 and TRBJ2-1; 8 bases agree with TRBD2. Germline V CDR1 and CDR2: SGDLS, YYNGEE. The CDR3 spans 17 residues. After removal of 0 bases from V and 0 bases from J, the junction contained 5 bases not matched to a gene. The CDR3 is CASSVAAGGSSYNEQFF. The CDR3 DNA sequence: TGTGCCAGCAGCGTAGCCGCGGGAGGCAGCTCCTACAATGAGCAGTTCTTC.

This clonotype was observed at least ten times. The chain uses TRBV20-1 and TRBJ2-3, with D perhaps TRBD1 (6 bases). The germline V gene encodes CDR1 DFQATT and CDR2 SNEGSKA (reference sequence). Trimming removed 6 bases from V and 2 bases from J, with 24 bases in between. The CDR3 runs 17 residues. This CDR3 is CSAAPPPGQKITDTQYF. DNA for the CDR3: TGCAGTGCGGCACCACCCCCGGGACAAAAAATCACAGATACGCAGTATTTT.

This clonotype was detected only a few times. This may stem from a read error, because a much larger clone lies one nucleotide away. The CDR3 loop is CASSRHDGLSDTQYF. The CDR3 coding sequence is TGCGCCAGCAGCCGGCACGACGGCTTGTCGGATACGCAGTATTTT. The chain recombines TRBV5-1 with TRBJ2-3; D call uncertain. V was clipped by 4 bases and J by 6 bases, with 18 bases between them. The CDR3 runs 15 residues. Germline V gene sequence: CDR1 SGHRS, CDR2 YFSETQ.

This clonotype was counted many times. The chain has TRBV5-1 and TRBJ2-5; no clear D. The germline CDR1 and CDR2 sequences are SGHRS and YFSETQ. The CDR3 runs to 14 residues. The germline V and J ends were trimmed by 0 bases and 2 bases, with 8 bases remaining between them. The CDR3 sequence is CASSLGSEQETQYF. In DNA, the CDR3 is TGCGCCAGCAGCTTGGGGTCAGAGCAAGAGACCCAGTACTTC.

This clonotype was detected many times. The V gene is TRBV20-1, the J gene TRBJ1-2; D is undetermined. Germline V gene data show CDR1 as DFQATT and CDR2 as SNEGSKA (reference sequence). The CDR3 extends over 13 amino acids. Trimming removed 8 bases at V and 2 bases at J, with 15 bases between. The CDR3 DNA is TGCAGTATGGAGACGCCTTCCAACTATGGCTACACCTTC. Amino acid sequence: CSMETPSNYGYTF.

The chain is built from TRBV11-2 and TRBJ1-1, with D uncertain. Trimming took 3 bases from V and 1 from J, leaving 12 bases between them. Germline CDR1 reads SGHAT; CDR2 reads FQNNGV. The CDR3 is 15 residues long. The CDR3 spells CASSFSAGSNTEAFF. In DNA form, the CDR3 reads TGTGCCAGCAGCTTTTCGGCGGGGTCGAACACTGAAGCTTTCTTT. The whole variable domain, remainder taken from reference TRBV11-2 and TRBJ1-1, is EAGVAQSPRYKIIEKRQSVAFWCNPISGHATLYWYQQILGQGPKLLIQFQNNGVVDDSQLPKDRFSAERLKGVDSTLKIQPAKLEDSAVYLCASSFSAGSNTEAFFGQGTRLTVV.

This clonotype was found many times. This chain uses TRBV25-1 with TRBJ2-5, with D possibly matching TRBD2 (6 bases). Germline CDR1 reads MGHDK; CDR2 reads SYGVNS. The CDR3 has 14 residues. V shed 3 bases and J shed 4 bases, with 12 bases lying between them. DNA for the CDR3: TGTGCCAGCAGTGAGGGGGGAATCGGAGAGACCCAGTACTTC. It codes for CASSEGGIGETQYF.

This clonotype occurred many times. The chain links TRBV12-3 or TRBV12-4 to TRBJ1-5; the D gene is possibly TRBD1 (6 bases). Trimming cost V 2 bases and J 5 bases, with 7 bases left between them. There are 13 residues in the CDR3. CDR3 residues: CASSLRQDQPQHF. CDR3 DNA sequence: TGTGCCAGCAGTTTACGACAGGATCAGCCCCAGCATTTT.

The chain combines TRBV7-2 with TRBJ1-1; D uncertain. Trimming shortened V by 2 bases and J by 1 base, and 11 bases separated the two germline ends. The CDR3 consists of 15 residues. CDR1 SGHTA and CDR2 FQGNSA come from the germline V gene. CDR3 DNA: TGTGCCAGCAGCTTAACTGCAAATTGGAACACTGAAGCTTTCTTT. Protein product: CASSLTANWNTEAFF.

The table lists this clonotype with many counts. At one boundary the junction diverges from the germline segment, which might be a read error. This chain uses TRBV5-1 with TRBJ1-1; possibly TRBD1 for D (5 bases). CDR3 length: 13 amino acids. From germline, CDR1 is SGHRS and CDR2 YFSETQ. The CDR3 sequence: CASNLAGSTEAFF. CDR3 DNA: TGCGCCAGCAACTTGGCAGGGTCCACTGAAGCTTTCTTT.

This clonotype was counted ten times or more. This chain connects TRBV12-3 or TRBV12-4 to TRBJ2-5, with 13 bases aligning to TRBD2. V shed 5 bases and J 5 bases; nucleotides not matched to a gene: 11. The CDR3 has 17 residues. CDR3 region: CASSRTSGGLIFETQYF. The CDR3, as DNA: TGTGCCAGCAGTAGGACTAGCGGGGGTCTGATATTCGAGACCCAGTACTTC.

This clonotype was seen ten or more times. The V and J genes are TRBV4-1 and TRBJ1-1; D is possibly TRBD1 (5 bases). This CDR3 spans 11 amino acids. Trimming cost V 8 bases and J 1 base, with 5 bases left between them. Germline V CDR1 and CDR2: MGHRA, YSYEKL. In nucleotides, the CDR3 is TGCGCCAGCGGGGGGAACACTGAAGCTTTCTTT. Protein sequence: CASGGNTEAFF.

This clonotype was recorded many times. The genes are TRBV6-5 and TRBJ1-2; D gene unclear. Between the trimmed V and J ends, which lost 2 bases and 5 bases, there was a span of 15 bases. This CDR3 region has 15 residues. Germline lookup yields CDR1 MNHEY and CDR2 SVGAGI. CDR3 DNA: TGTGCCAGCAGTTACCAGCCGGGGTCTCCTTATGGCTACACCTTC. Translated: CASSYQPGSPYGYTF.

This clonotype was seen repeatedly, ten times or more. The chain carries TRBV20-1 and TRBJ1-1; 11 bases map to TRBD1. Germline trimming cut 6 bases from V and 5 bases from J; bases unmatched to any gene: 5. CDR3 length: 13 residues. Germline loops: CDR1 DFQATT, CDR2 SNEGSKA (reference sequence). CDR3 nucleotide sequence: TGCAGTGCCCAGGGACAGGGGGTGACTGAAGCTTTCTTT. Encoded protein: CSAQGQGVTEAFF.

Points on this clonotype: Since a much larger clone is just one base distant, this may be a read error. CDR3 residues: CSAGNGTGYGELFF. The CDR3 nucleotides read TGCAGCGCCGGGAACGGGACAGGGTACGGGGAGCTGTTTTTT. The chain carries TRBV29-1 and TRBJ2-2; 9 positions match TRBD1. The CDR3 is made up of 14 amino acids. V lost 7 bases, J lost 7 bases, and 10 bases stayed unmatched. Germline V gene sequence: CDR1 SQVTM, CDR2 ANQGSEA.

This chain uses TRBV20-1 with TRBJ1-1, with a weak D call TRBD1 (5 bases). The V gene lost 3 bases and the J gene lost 0 bases, with 11 bases spanning the gap. The germline gives CDR1 DFQATT, CDR2 SNEGSKA (reference sequence). The CDR3 runs 14 residues. CDR3 DNA sequence: TGCAGTGCTAGTAAAGCAGGGATGAACACTGAAGCTTTCTTT. This sequence encodes CSASKAGMNTEAFF.

This clonotype was picked up many times. This chain joins TRBV6-2 or TRBV6-3 and TRBJ1-2, with a tentative D call TRBD1 (5 bases). CDR3 length: 15 amino acids. V gave up 0 bases and J gave up 10 bases, with 18 bases separating them. Per the germline V gene, CDR1 is MNHEY and CDR2 is SVGEGT. The chain's CDR3 is CASSYSFDIKQDYTF. The CDR3 DNA reads as TGTGCCAGCAGTTACTCGTTCGACATCAAACAGGACTACACCTTC.

In its sample, this clonotype was seen many times. This chain joins TRBV15 and TRBJ1-4, with D unresolved. This CDR3 contains 14 residues. Looked up from germline, CDR1 is LNHNV and CDR2 is YYDKDF (reference sequence). V lost 7 bases and J lost 0, with 9 bases in between. The CDR3 is CATTREATNEKLFF. The CDR3 nucleotides are TGTGCCACCACCCGGGAAGCAACTAATGAAAAACTGTTTTTT.

In its sample, this clonotype was seen a few times. The chain couples TRBV20-1 to TRBJ1-5, with D perhaps TRBD1 (5 bases). Germline V gene data show CDR1 as DFQATT and CDR2 as SNEGSKA (reference sequence). The CDR3 length is 17 residues. The germline V and J ends were trimmed by 1 base and 4 bases, with 20 bases remaining between them. The chain's CDR3 is CSARAPWGLLGNQPQHF. Written as DNA, the CDR3 is TGCAGTGCTAGAGCCCCTTGGGGACTATTAGGTAATCAGCCCCAGCATTTT.

This clonotype was recorded at least ten times. The V call is TRBV5-1, the J call TRBJ2-1; 7 bases agree with TRBD2. Losses at the gene ends were 4 bases for V and 8 bases for J; bases not matched to a gene: 9. The CDR3 length is 14 residues. Germline loops: CDR1 SGHRS, CDR2 YFSETQ. This CDR3 reads CASSKTSSRDEQFF. In DNA, the CDR3 is TGCGCCAGCAGCAAGACTAGCTCCAGGGATGAGCAGTTCTTC.

This clonotype showed up many times. The chain carries TRBV7-2 and TRBJ2-1; D call uncertain. The germline V gene has CDR1 SGHTA and CDR2 FQGNSA. There are 15 residues in the CDR3. The V and J ends lost 1 base and 3 bases respectively, with 10 bases between them. The CDR3 region has the DNA TGTGCCAGCAGCTTAGGGCTAGGGTACTACAATGAGCAGTTCTTC. Amino acids: CASSLGLGYYNEQFF. The whole variable domain, filled in from reference TRBV7-2 and TRBJ2-1, reads GAGVSQSPSNKVTEKGKDVELRCDPISGHTALYWYRQSLGQGLEFLIYFQGNSAPDKSGLPSDRFSAERTGGSVSTLTIQRTQQEDSAVYLCASSLGLGYYNEQFFGPGTRLTVL.

This clonotype showed up many times. This chain uses TRBV9 with TRBJ1-6, with D uncertain. This CDR3 is 15 amino acids long. Germline CDR1 is SGDLS and CDR2 is YYNGEE. Trimming removed 1 base from V and 5 bases from J, with 10 bases in between. CDR3 coding DNA: TGTGCCAGCAGCGTATCCGGAGATAATAATTCACCCCTCCACTTT. Protein product: CASSVSGDNNSPLHF.

This clonotype occurred many times. The chain combines TRBV20-1 with TRBJ1-1; D is uncertain. CDR1 and CDR2 from the germline V gene are DFQATT and SNEGSKA (reference sequence). The germline V and J ends were trimmed by 3 bases and 5 bases, with 13 bases remaining between them. The CDR3 extends over 13 amino acids. The CDR3 loop reads CSASTQVGTEAFF. For the CDR3, the DNA is TGCAGTGCTAGTACGCAGGTGGGGACTGAAGCTTTCTTT.